The TCR beta chain described here comes from a study of beta chain features in type 1 diabetes. A word on this clone: Antigen: not known.

The investigators reverse transcribed all of the isolated RNA, so they sequenced expressed TCRB transcripts. The protocol was immunoSEQ multiplex PCR, while the TCRdb copy is restricted to in-frame clones and leaves out a portion. The sample has over 500,000 clones, about 16% seen once; the top ten hold 0.07% to 0.095%. Study results and limitations: Within each of all four CD4+ subsets, Type 1 diabetes patients had TCRB CDR3s that were moderately but significantly shorter. The question of HLA type influencing TCRB rearrangement was one that remained unresolved here.

The receptor's source is a man aged 18 to 29 in good health. Sequenced sample: naive CD4+ T cells from blood.

The CDR3: CASKGRTGELFF. As DNA, the CDR3 is TGTGCCAGCAAGGGCCGGACCGGGGAGCTGTTTTTT. The chain carries TRBV27 and TRBJ2-2; D ambiguous. The CDR3 sequence is 12 residues long. V lost 7 bases and J lost 5, with 8 bases in between. CDR1 and CDR2 from the germline V gene are MNHEY and SMNVEV (reference sequence).